A single sample gave rise to the 17 T cell receptor beta chains below, sequenced in a study of prognosis after radiotherapy for stage I lung cancer. It was by two-round multiplex PCR that TCR beta CDR3 was amplified from genomic DNA. Primers specific to each TRBV and TRBJ gene drove first-round PCR. One entry per CDR3 protein results from TCRdb running MiXCR on the multiplex PCR reads. In the table there are about 18,000 distinct CDR3 sequences, roughly 40% of which are singletons. The sequenced sample was PBMCs, obtained before or after stereotactic body radiation therapy (not recorded which). The receptor source for this set is a donor aged 50 or older with non-small cell lung cancer.

Turning to this clonotype: The junction departs from the called germline gene at one end, perhaps through a read error. The CDR3 DNA reads TGTGCCAGCAGTACACTCTTTGGGCAGGGGGGGTATGTCTACACCTTC. The encoded protein is CASSTLFGQGGYVYTF. The chain has TRBV6-2 or TRBV6-3 and TRBJ1-2; 7 bases line up with TRBD1. Germline CDR1 reads MNHEY; CDR2 reads SVGEGT. This CDR3 comprises 16 residues.

This clonotype was detected ten times or more. V usage is TRBV19 and J usage is TRBJ2-7; the match to TRBD2 covers 12 bases. V gave up 9 bases and J gave up 7 bases; unmatched junction bases: 7. This CDR3 spans 13 amino acids. Germline CDR1 reads LNHDA; CDR2 reads SQIVND (reference sequence). In DNA, the CDR3 is TGTGCCAGCAGACTAGCGGGAGTGAATGAGCAGTACTTC. Translated: CASRLAGVNEQYF.

This clonotype was found once. The chain carries TRBV6-5 and TRBJ2-3, with a possible D match to TRBD1 (5 bases). V dropped 4 bases and J dropped 8 bases, with 7 bases sitting between them. Germline V gene data show CDR1 as MNHEY and CDR2 as SVGAGI. The CDR3 contains 11 residues. In DNA, the CDR3 is TGTGCCAGCAGTTGGGGCGGTACGCAGTATTTT. It translates to CASSWGGTQYF.

This clonotype was detected ten times or more. The CDR3 loop reads CASSASGTGNNEQFF. CDR3 DNA: TGTGCCAGCAGTGCCTCCGGGACAGGGAACAATGAGCAGTTCTTC. This chain uses TRBV25-1 with TRBJ2-1; the match to TRBD1 covers 9 bases. The CDR3 extends over 15 amino acids. Germline values: CDR1 MGHDK, CDR2 SYGVNS. V shed 4 bases and J 5 bases; nucleotides not matched to a gene: 6.

The table lists this clonotype with many counts. The V call is TRBV4-1, the J call TRBJ2-1; 8 nucleotides align to TRBD1. CDR1 MGHRA and CDR2 YSYEKL come from the germline V gene. The CDR3 is 15 residues long. V shed 4 bases and J 4 bases; nucleotides not matched to a gene: 6. The CDR3 sequence is CASSPRGRQYNEQFF. In nucleotides, the CDR3 is TGCGCCAGCAGCCCCAGGGGGCGGCAATACAATGAGCAGTTCTTC.

Many counts were recorded for this clonotype. This chain uses TRBV5-4 with TRBJ2-7; 14 nucleotides match TRBD2. Germline V gene sequence: CDR1 SGHNT, CDR2 YYREEE (reference sequence). The ends lost 3 bases at V and 2 bases at J; junction bases unmatched: 1. The CDR3 covers 15 residues. CDR3 in DNA: TGTGCCAGCAGCTCGGGACTAGCGGGAGCCTACGAGCAGTACTTC. It encodes CASSSGLAGAYEQYF.

Comment on this clonotype: Since a much larger clone is just one base distant, this may be a read error. This chain links TRBV30 with TRBJ1-4, with a possible D match to TRBD1 (5 bases). This CDR3 has 17 residues. Germline V gene data show CDR1 as GTSNPN and CDR2 as SVGIG (reference sequence). The DNA for the CDR3 is TGTGCCTGGAGTGCCCGAAGGGGTGCCGGGGCTAATGAAAAAATGTTTTTT. It specifies CAWSARRGAGANEKMFF.

This clonotype appeared many times. This chain links TRBV5-1 with TRBJ2-2; weak D call: TRBD1 (6 bases). CDR3 length: 16 amino acids. The germline V and J ends were trimmed by 3 bases and 4 bases, with 16 bases remaining between them. CDR1 is SGHRS and CDR2 is YFSETQ in the germline V gene. CDR3 nucleotides: TGCGCCAGCAGCTCACACAGGGCTACGACCACCGGGGAGCTGTTTTTT. This codes for CASSSHRATTTGELFF.

A word on this clonotype: A far more abundant clone sits one base away, making this likely a read error. The rearrangement links TRBV6-5 to TRBJ2-7, with D perhaps assigned TRBD1 or TRBD2 (5 bases each). Germline lookup yields CDR1 MNHEY and CDR2 SVGAGI. V gave up 5 bases and J gave up 8 bases, with 16 bases separating them. The CDR3 extends over 13 amino acids. This CDR3 reads CASSRDRVYQQYF. The CDR3 bases are TGTGCCAGCAGTCGGGACCGCGTTTACCAGCAGTACTTC.

This clonotype showed up many times. V is TRBV6-1 and J is TRBJ1-5, with D possibly TRBD1 on 5 matching bases. V was pared by 7 bases and J by 7 bases, with 14 bases between. This CDR3 comprises 13 residues. CDR1 and CDR2 from the germline V gene are MNHNS and SASEGT. The chain's CDR3 is CASMRGSGQPQHF. DNA of the CDR3: TGTGCCAGCATGAGGGGTTCAGGACAGCCCCAGCATTTT.

This clonotype has only a few counts. Compared with germline, one end of the junction differs, possibly owing to a read error. J is TRBJ2-3 and V is TRBV15, with D perhaps given as TRBD1 or TRBD2 (7 bases each). The CDR3 is 16 amino acids. Germline V lookup: CDR1 LNHNV, CDR2 YYDKDF (reference sequence). In DNA form, the CDR3 reads TGTGCCACCAGATACCGCTCGACAGGGAGGGGTGATACGAAGTATTTT. Translation gives CATRYRSTGRGDTKYF.

This clonotype has a count of ten or more. The rearrangement uses TRBV5-1 and TRBJ2-7; 7 bases are shared with TRBD2. Per germline, CDR1 SGHRS and CDR2 YFSETQ. The CDR3 extends over 15 amino acids. J was trimmed by 0 bases and V by 1 base; bases with no gene match: 4. Here the CDR3 reads CASSLFSSGSYEQYF. CDR3 DNA: TGCGCCAGCAGCTTGTTTTCTAGCGGCTCCTACGAGCAGTACTTC.

This clonotype was seen repeatedly, ten times or more. This sequence joins TRBV7-2 and TRBJ1-5; TRBD1 matches at 8 bases. The germline CDR1 and CDR2 sequences are SGHTA and FQGNSA. The junction had 7 bases not matched to a gene; V was cut back by 5 bases and J by 4 bases. CDR3 length: 15 residues. The CDR3 here is CASSKDRAGNQPQHF. CDR3 nucleotide sequence: TGTGCCAGCAGCAAGGACAGGGCTGGAAATCAGCCCCAGCATTTT.

In its sample, this clonotype was seen many times. V usage is TRBV2 and J usage is TRBJ2-6; D may be TRBD1 (6 bases). Trimming removed 7 bases at V and 4 bases at J, with 20 bases between. The CDR3 has 17 residues. Per germline, CDR1 SNHLY and CDR2 FYNNEI. Here the CDR3 reads CASNGGGRGPGANVLTF. In DNA, the CDR3 is TGTGCCAGCAATGGGGGCGGCAGGGGTCCCGGGGCCAACGTCCTGACTTTC.

This clonotype was observed many times. The chain combines TRBV5-4 with TRBJ1-2; 9 nucleotides match TRBD1. Germline-derived CDR1 and CDR2 are SGHNT and YYREEE (reference sequence). The trim removed 2 bases at V and 4 bases at J, leaving 3 bases unmatched. The CDR3 is 14 amino acids. CDR3 coding DNA: TGTGCCAGCAGCTTACAGGGGGCCTTCTATGGCTACACCTTC. This gives the protein CASSLQGAFYGYTF.

The chain employs TRBV19 and TRBJ1-5; D might be TRBD1 (6 bases). This CDR3 is 14 amino acids long. Trimming stripped 7 bases from V and 4 bases from J, with 14 bases between. CDR1 LNHDA and CDR2 SQIVND come from the germline V gene (reference sequence). The CDR3 nucleotides read TGTGCCAGTACTTCCTACAGGGAGAATCAGCCCCAGCATTTT. Its translation: CASTSYRENQPQHF.

This clonotype was observed many times. The V gene is TRBV4-2, the J gene TRBJ1-5; D is uncertain. The V gene lost 1 base and the J gene lost 3 bases, with 7 bases spanning the gap. This CDR3 has 14 residues. The germline V gene encodes CDR1 LGHNA and CDR2 YNFKEQ. The CDR3: CASSQGSTNQPQHF. The CDR3 DNA follows: TGTGCCAGCAGCCAAGGCAGTACCAATCAGCCCCAGCATTTT.